The 4 T cell receptor beta chains below were found in one sample sequenced in a study of T-cell reconstitution after alpha-beta-depleted transplantation in children. Unique molecular identifiers were used in preparing the TCRbeta library. A single record per CDR3 protein comes from TCRdb applying MiXCR to the PCR reads. The sample contains 640,000 or so distinct CDR3 sequences, roughly 17% of which appear only once. This sample comprised PBMCs from the stem cell graft donor, obtained from the stem cell graft. The receptor source for this set is a human donor who donated a stem cell graft to a child with acute myeloid leukemia.

This clonotype was detected many times. The chain is built from TRBV7-2 and TRBJ2-7; D may be TRBD2 (5 bases). This CDR3 comprises 16 residues. CDR1 is SGHTA and CDR2 is FQGNSA in the germline V gene. Trimming removed 2 bases from V and 0 bases from J, with 14 bases in between. CDR3 DNA: TGTGCCAGCAGCTTAACTAGGGTAGAAAGCTCCTACGAGCAGTACTTC. Amino acid sequence: CASSLTRVESSYEQYF. Combining the CDR3 with reference TRBV7-2 and TRBJ2-7 gives the whole variable domain GAGVSQSPSNKVTEKGKDVELRCDPISGHTALYWYRQSLGQGLEFLIYFQGNSAPDKSGLPSDRFSAERTGGSVSTLTIQRTQQEDSAVYLCASSLTRVESSYEQYFGPGTRLTVT.

In this sample, this clonotype turned up a few times. J is TRBJ1-2 and V is TRBV4-3; D may be TRBD1 (6 bases). V shed 2 bases and J shed 5 bases, with 18 bases lying between them. This CDR3 has 16 residues. Germline CDR1 reads LGHNA; CDR2 reads YSLEER. The CDR3 DNA follows: TGCGCCAGCAGCCAATACCGGGGGGGGCTGCGGTATGGCTACACCTTC. This encodes CASSQYRGGLRYGYTF.

This clonotype was seen many times. The chain couples TRBV7-2 to TRBJ1-1; the D is unclear. Trimming stripped 4 bases from V and 5 bases from J, with 11 bases between. There are 13 residues in the CDR3. The V gene's germline CDR1 is SGHTA and CDR2 FQGNSA. CDR3 residues: CASSSAFGTEAFF. CDR3 sequence (DNA): TGTGCCAGCAGCTCCGCCTTTGGGACTGAAGCTTTCTTT.

This chain joins TRBV12-3 or TRBV12-4 and TRBJ1-4; possible D gene TRBD1, 6 bases. V gave up 5 bases and J gave up 3 bases, with 16 bases separating them. CDR3 size: 16 residues. CDR3 sequence: CASSLPRGRSNEKLFF. In DNA form, the CDR3 reads TGTGCCAGCAGTCTCCCGAGGGGGAGGTCTAATGAAAAACTGTTTTTT.